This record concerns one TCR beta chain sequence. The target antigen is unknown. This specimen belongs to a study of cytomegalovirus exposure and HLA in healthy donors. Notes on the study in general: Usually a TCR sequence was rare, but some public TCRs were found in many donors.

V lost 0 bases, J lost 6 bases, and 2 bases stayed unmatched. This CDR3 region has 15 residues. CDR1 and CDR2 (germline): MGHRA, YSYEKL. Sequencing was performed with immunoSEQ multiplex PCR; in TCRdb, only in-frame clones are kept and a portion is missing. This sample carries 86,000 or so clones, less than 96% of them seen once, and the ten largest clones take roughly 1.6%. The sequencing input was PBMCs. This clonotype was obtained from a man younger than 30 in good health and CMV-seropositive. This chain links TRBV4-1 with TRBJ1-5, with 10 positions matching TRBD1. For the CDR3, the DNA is TGCGCCAGCAGCCAAGAGAGACAGGGGGCTCAGCCCCAGCATTTT. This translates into CASSQERQGAQPQHF.